The 3 T cell receptor beta chains below were found in one sample sequenced in a study of T cells expressing NK-cell markers. No DNA is given; TCRdb re-called the 5' RACE reads and lists each CDR3 protein once. The sample yields fewer than 200,000 distinct CDR3 sequences, of which the top ten take up around 20%. Sequencing was performed on blood T cells: a sorted CD56 or NKG2C T cell subset, CD4+ or CD8+ T cells, or bulk PBMC T cells (not recorded which). These receptors were obtained from a woman aged 18-70 years in good health.

V is TRBV28 and J is TRBJ1-2; the D gene TCRdb calls, TRBD1, cannot be checked with no DNA. Looked up from germline, CDR1 is MDHEN and CDR2 is SYDVKM. The CDR3 runs to 15 residues. This chain's CDR3 is CASSLSGTANYGYTF.

This chain uses TRBV5-1 with TRBJ2-7; the TCRdb D gene call, TRBD1, has no DNA to confirm it. CDR3 length equals 14 residues. Germline CDR1 is SGHRS and CDR2 is YFSETQ. CDR3 amino acids: CASSLGGRIDEQYF. Together with reference TRBV5-1 and TRBJ2-7, the CDR3 gives the full variable domain: KAGVTQTPRYLIKTRGQQVTLSCSPISGHRSVSWYQQTPGQGLQFLFEYFSETQRNKGNFPGRFSGRQFSNSRSEMNVSTLELGDSALYLCASSLGGRIDEQYFGPGTRLTVT.

The chain uses TRBV5-1 and TRBJ2-2; the TRBD1 assignment by TCRdb is unverifiable without DNA. Germline V gene lookup returns CDR1 SGHRS and CDR2 YFSETQ. This CDR3 comprises 18 residues. CDR3: CASSFPGRESLSTGELFF.